The 22 T cell receptor beta chains listed next were all sequenced from one sample in a study of cytomegalovirus exposure and HLA in healthy donors. Primers for the PCR totalled 60 Vbeta and 13 Jbeta. Here immunoSEQ multiplex PCR was the method, and the copy in TCRdb shows in-frame clones only, minus some. The data hold around 150,000 clones, with nearly 80% observed a single time. Sequenced input: PBMCs. Receptor source: a man aged 50 to 60 in good health and CMV-seropositive.

The chain carries TRBV28 and TRBJ2-1; 8 bases are shared with TRBD2. J gave up 2 bases and V 8 bases, and 5 bases lay outside the gene matches. The CDR3 spans 14 residues. Germline V gene lookup returns CDR1 MDHEN and CDR2 SYDVKM. This chain's CDR3 is CASSSGGPYNEQFF. CDR3 bases: TGTGCCAGCTCGTCGGGGGGGCCCTACAATGAGCAGTTCTTC. Using reference TRBV28 and TRBJ2-1 for the parts outside the CDR3, the full variable domain is DVKVTQSSRYLVKRTGEKVFLECVQDMDHENMFWYRQDPGLGLRLIYFSYDVKMKEKGDIPEGYSVSREKKERFSLILESASTNQTSMYLCASSSGGPYNEQFFGPGTRLTVL.

J is TRBJ1-1 and V is TRBV6-1; 7 positions match TRBD1. J was trimmed by 1 base and V by 10 bases; bases with no gene match: 12. Germline assignment: CDR1 MNHNS and CDR2 SASEGT. The CDR3 spans 15 residues. The CDR3 protein is CATTTGLLGNTEAFF. CDR3 nucleotide sequence: TGTGCCACCACGACAGGGTTGTTAGGGAACACTGAAGCTTTCTTT.

The genes are TRBV7-2 and TRBJ1-4; D may be TRBD1 (5 bases). V was pared by 0 bases and J by 2 bases, with 13 bases between. The CDR3 has 17 amino acids. Looked up from germline, CDR1 is SGHTA and CDR2 is FQGNSA. CDR3 protein: CASSLASVGRTNEKLFF. CDR3 DNA sequence: TGTGCCAGCAGCTTAGCCTCAGTGGGGCGGACTAATGAAAAACTGTTTTTT.

The chain couples TRBV7-2 to TRBJ1-2; 7 bases line up with TRBD1. This CDR3 has 12 amino acids. The junction had 0 bases not matched to a gene; V was cut back by 8 bases and J by 0 bases. Germline V gene lookup returns CDR1 SGHTA and CDR2 FQGNSA. CDR3 sequence reads: CASGTANYGYTF. CDR3 nucleotide sequence: TGTGCCAGCGGGACAGCTAACTATGGCTACACCTTC.

The gene calls are TRBV10-3 and TRBJ1-2, with unresolved D. The CDR3 loop spans 12 amino acids. Germline loops: CDR1 ENHRY, CDR2 SYGVKD. Trimming cost V 0 bases and J 7 bases, with 6 bases left between them. The CDR3 is CAISESGFGYTF. For the CDR3, the DNA is TGTGCCATCAGTGAGTCCGGTTTTGGCTACACCTTC.

The chain is built from TRBV2 and TRBJ2-1; 9 nucleotides agree with TRBD1. V trimming: 3 bases; J trimming: 8 bases; junction bases outside the gene matches: 5. This CDR3 is 14 amino acids long. Germline CDR1 and CDR2: SNHLY and FYNNEI. The CDR3 is CASSEGQGSHEQFF. For the CDR3, the DNA is TGTGCCAGCAGTGAGGGACAGGGTAGTCATGAGCAGTTCTTC.

The rearrangement links TRBV6-1 to TRBJ1-6, with TRBD1 as a possible D gene (6 bases). The V gene lost 0 bases and the J gene lost 6 bases, with 15 bases spanning the gap. Germline CDR1 and CDR2: MNHNS and SASEGT. The CDR3 is made up of 17 amino acids. The CDR3 spells CASSEARDQGINSPLHF. CDR3 in DNA: TGTGCCAGCAGTGAAGCACGGGATCAGGGGATTAATTCACCCCTCCACTTT.

The rearrangement uses TRBV7-6 and TRBJ2-1; D is perhaps TRBD1 (6 bases). Trimming stripped 2 bases from V and 2 bases from J, with 16 bases between. This CDR3 comprises 17 residues. CDR1 is SGHVS and CDR2 is FNYEAQ in the germline V gene. CDR3 sequence (DNA): TGTGCCAGCAGCTTATCAGGGACAAGGACCCCCTACAATGAGCAGTTCTTC. Protein sequence: CASSLSGTRTPYNEQFF.

The chain has TRBV19 and TRBJ1-2; 9 bases fit TRBD1. CDR3 size: 16 residues. Germline V lookup: CDR1 LNHDA, CDR2 SQIVND (reference sequence). Trimming cost V 4 bases and J 2 bases; bases outside gene matches: 8. The CDR3 is CASSKKDRGLNYGYTF. The CDR3 DNA reads TGTGCCAGTAGTAAAAAGGACAGGGGATTGAACTATGGCTACACCTTC.

The chain has TRBV7-2 and TRBJ2-7; 8 nucleotides match TRBD2. V lost 1 base, J lost 3 bases, and 11 bases stayed unmatched. Looked up from germline, CDR1 is SGHTA and CDR2 is FQGNSA. The CDR3 totals 17 residues. The CDR3, as DNA: TGTGCCAGCAGCTTAGGGAGAGCGGGGGCCTCCTTCTACGAGCAGTACTTC. Translated, it gives CASSLGRAGASFYEQYF.

This clone showed up just once. J is TRBJ1-6 and V is TRBV5-8, with no clear D. The CDR3 is 14 amino acids. V dropped 5 bases and J dropped 5 bases, with 11 bases sitting between them. The V gene's germline CDR1 is SGHTS and CDR2 YDEGEE. The CDR3 nucleotides read TGTGCCAGCAGGCCGGGATCTGATAATTCACCCCTCCACTTT. Encoded protein: CASRPGSDNSPLHF. The variable domain in full, with the rest retrieved from reference TRBV5-8 and TRBJ1-6, is EAGVTQSPTHLIKTRGQQATLRCSPISGHTSVYWYQQALGLGLQFLLWYDEGEERNRGNFPPRFSGRQFPNYSSELNVNALELEDSALYLCASRPGSDNSPLHFGNGTRLTVT.

The V gene is TRBV2, the J gene TRBJ2-1; tentative D call: TRBD1 (5 bases). The germline V and J ends were trimmed by 6 bases and 0 bases, with 12 bases remaining between them. CDR1 and CDR2 (germline): SNHLY, FYNNEI. The CDR3 runs 15 residues. CDR3 nucleotides: TGTGCCAGCAGCAAAGGGGTTAGCTCCTACAATGAGCAGTTCTTC. Translating gives CASSKGVSSYNEQFF.

The chain recombines TRBV11-3 with TRBJ2-7; TRBD1 matches at 10 bases. V was pared by 1 base and J by 1 base, with 4 bases of the junction left unmatched. The CDR3 length is 16 residues. Germline V gives CDR1 SGHNT, CDR2 YENEEA. CDR3 protein: CASSLGGTGASYEQYF. The CDR3 nucleotides are TGTGCCAGCAGCTTAGGGGGGACAGGGGCGTCCTACGAGCAGTACTTC.

This clone was detected only once. The rearrangement links TRBV2 to TRBJ2-2, with D perhaps TRBD1 (7 bases). This CDR3 region has 15 residues. The V end was cut by 5 bases, the J end by 8 bases, with 18 bases between. CDR1 and CDR2 (germline): SNHLY, FYNNEI. CDR3: CASSIQGGTRGELFF. The CDR3 DNA follows: TGTGCCAGCAGTATTCAGGGGGGAACTAGGGGGGAGCTGTTTTTT.

V and J are TRBV27 and TRBJ2-7, with D possibly being TRBD1 (6 bases). CDR1 MNHEY and CDR2 SMNVEV come from the germline V gene (reference sequence). This CDR3 region has 14 residues. The V gene lost 7 bases and the J gene lost 2 bases, with 15 bases spanning the gap. The chain's CDR3 is CASTRTRDTYEQYF. The CDR3 bases are TGTGCCAGCACCAGGACCCGGGACACCTACGAGCAGTACTTC.

As DNA, the CDR3 is TGTGCCATCAGGACACAGGGGGCTGACGAGCAGTACGTC. Translated, it gives CAIRTQGADEQYV. The chain uses TRBV10-3 and TRBJ2-7; 9 nucleotides align to TRBD1. The CDR3 is 13 residues long. CDR1 and CDR2 (germline): ENHRY, SYGVKD. Trimming cost V 6 bases and J 5 bases; bases outside gene matches: 5.

This clone came up once. V and J are TRBV15 and TRBJ1-5; D perhaps matches TRBD1 (6 bases). Germline values: CDR1 LNHNV, CDR2 YYDKDF (reference sequence). Trimming shortened V by 1 base and J by 7 bases, and 17 bases separated the two germline ends. The CDR3 extends over 16 amino acids. CDR3 loop: CATSRVDRKGIQPQHF. CDR3 in DNA: TGTGCCACCAGCAGAGTCGACAGGAAAGGGATACAGCCCCAGCATTTT. The full variable domain, completed using reference TRBV15 and TRBJ1-5, is DAMVIQNPRYQVTQFGKPVTLSCSQTLNHNVMYWYQQKSSQAPKLLFHYYDKDFNNEADTPDNFQSRRPNTSFCFLDIRSPGLGDTAMYLCATSRVDRKGIQPQHFGDGTRLSIL.

About this clone: The germline gene is not matched at one end of the junction; a read error may be the cause. The CDR3 region has the DNA TGCGCCAGCAGCTTGGAGGCAGGGGGTACGAACGCTGAAGCTTTCTTT. Its protein product is CASSLEAGGTNAEAFF. The gene calls are TRBV5-1 and TRBJ1-1, with 7 nucleotides matching TRBD1. The CDR3 spans 16 residues. Germline V gene data show CDR1 as SGHRS and CDR2 as YFSETQ.

This clone appeared once. This chain links TRBV7-9 with TRBJ2-1; D is unresolved. With 5 bases removed from V and 4 bases from J, the gap between germline ends came to 9 bases. Germline V CDR1 and CDR2: SEHNR, FQNEAQ (reference sequence). This CDR3 has 13 residues. Here the CDR3 DNA reads TGTGCCAGCAGCAAAAACAGTTACAATGAGCAGTTCTTC. As protein: CASSKNSYNEQFF.

This clone was counted once. The chain links TRBV4-2 to TRBJ1-5, with a possible D match to TRBD1 (5 bases). CDR3 size: 16 residues. The V end lost 1 base, the J end lost 7 bases, and 17 bases lay between the germline ends. Germline loops: CDR1 LGHNA, CDR2 YNFKEQ. This CDR3 is CASSQAQGSLGQPQHF. The CDR3 nucleotides read TGTGCCAGCAGCCAAGCTCAGGGCTCCCTCGGGCAGCCCCAGCATTTT.

This chain links TRBV7-2 with TRBJ1-3; TRBD1 might be the D (6 bases). Germline V gene sequence: CDR1 SGHTA, CDR2 FQGNSA. V shed 1 base and J shed 0 bases, with 13 bases lying between them. The CDR3 runs 17 residues. The CDR3 nucleotides read TGTGCCAGCAGCTTAGGGCAGGGGCCGATCTCTGGAAACACCATATATTTT. This encodes CASSLGQGPISGNTIYF.

In its sample, this clone was seen a few times. The chain carries TRBV20-1 and TRBJ1-2; tentative D call: TRBD1 (6 bases). CDR1 is DFQATT and CDR2 is SNEGSKA in the germline V gene (reference sequence). V dropped 3 bases and J dropped 12 bases, with 11 bases sitting between them. The CDR3 sequence is 10 residues long. As DNA, the CDR3 is TGCAGTGCTAGCCCAGGGGCAGACACCTTC. This encodes CSASPGADTF.